The clone carrying this T cell receptor (beta chain) was detected a few times. Its cognate antigen is unknown. Trimming left V 4 bases short and J 3 bases short, with 13 bases between. Germline CDR1 reads MDHEN; CDR2 reads SYDVKM. The CDR3 is 14 residues long. This sample was taken from a study of naive and memory T cell subsets. Findings and caveats of the study: Naive and memory subsets had different power law exponents for TCR abundance. There was no ground truth to check naive and memory subset results. Over 95% of naive TCR sequences appeared only once after error correction, unlike memory subsets. Especially in CD8 cells, naive repertoires contained a few larger clonotypes, possibly CD45RA-re-expressing memory cells.

An equimolar mix of two oligonucleotides served as the beta constant-region primer for TRBC1 and TRBC2. Nested alpha and beta constant-region primers with the SP2 primer drove four PCR rounds on ligated cDNA. Ligation attached a single-stranded oligonucleotide with a 12-nucleotide UMI and the SP2 primer to the cDNA 3' end. TCRdb called the UMI-ligation and nested PCR reads again in MiXCR, with one record for every CDR3 protein. The sample has over 130,000 distinct CDR3 sequences; approximately 18% are singletons. This rearrangement joins TRBV28 to TRBJ2-7; D might be TRBD1 (7 bases). The clonotype originates from a human donor in good health. The sequencing sample was made of naive CD8+ T cells from blood. The CDR3 DNA follows: TGTGCCAGCAGTTCTACAGGGGAGGTCTACGAGCAGTACTTC. Translating gives CASSSTGEVYEQYF.